The present entry profiles one T cell receptor (beta chain) with its context. This sample is part of a study of blood T cell repertoires in COVID-19. Study-level information: The analysed material was cDNA or gDNA that came from T cells, B-cell-depleted T cells, or PBMCs.

This CDR3 has 15 amino acids. Germline lookup yields CDR1 SGHTA and CDR2 FQGNSA. V was pared by 2 bases and J by 4 bases, with 14 bases between. The method was immunoSEQ multiplex PCR; TCRdb's version includes in-frame clones alone and lacks a portion of them. The data show roughly 200,000 clones, with about four fifths seen just once and around 5.4% held by the top ten. This chain uses TRBV7-2 with TRBJ1-2; TRBD1 might be the D (6 bases). Sequencing used peripheral blood. This sequence was found in a woman in her forties with COVID-19, enrolled during active disease. CDR3 in DNA: TGTGCCAGCAGCTTATTGGCAGGGGACACCTATGGCTACACCTTC. Its protein product is CASSLLAGDTYGYTF. Full variable domain (rest looked up from reference TRBV7-2 and TRBJ1-2): GAGVSQSPSNKVTEKGKDVELRCDPISGHTALYWYRQSLGQGLEFLIYFQGNSAPDKSGLPSDRFSAERTGGSVSTLTIQRTQQEDSAVYLCASSLLAGDTYGYTFGSGTRLTVV.